This entry features one T cell receptor beta chain sequence. This clonotype was counted ten times or more. No antigen is known for it. No per-base quality is available; no much larger clone lies one base away. To synthesize cDNA, template-switch 5'RACE was performed with a primer carrying a 10-nucleotide random unique molecular identifier so that each TCR transcript was tagged. Over 200 million TCR-beta sequences, covering 15-18 subjects, were produced in each sequencing run. The RNeasy kit was used to extract total RNA. Using the KAPA Real-time Library Amplification kit, TCR-beta VDJ regions were amplified with primers for the TCR constant region and the 5'RACE anchor. Sample indexes and Illumina adaptors were added in a first PCR, and a second PCR then increased library yield. After purification with Ampure beads, the TCR product of roughly 650 bp was size-selected on a 2% E-gel SizeSelection system. Before pooling, library quality was checked on a Bioanalyzer, concentration was measured with Qubit, and libraries were quantified with the Kapa Library Quantification kit. An Illumina HiSeq 2500 sequenced the libraries paired-end 2 x 150 bp. To increase sequence diversity, roughly 25-31% phiX was spiked into each library pool. The authors' pipeline ran thus. The quality-filtered reads were processed with the UMI-based MiGEC pipeline, whose error correction step removed more than 80% of the raw TCR sequences. VDJ genes were aligned to IMGT germline references, and each clonotype was defined by a unique CDR3 amino acid sequence together with V-J genes. VDJtools evaluated clonal expansion, Shannon diversity and CDR3 relatedness (CalcPairwiseDistances, ClusterSamples); CLCbio workbench built phylogenetic trees. A clone was classed as expanded if it had 8 or more unique UMIs, a cutoff based on coefficient-of-variation modelling across technical triplicates. TCRdb reran the public reads through fastp at Q25 and MiXCR, keeping productive beta chains. CDR3 protein sequences are deduplicated, and each keeps its most common genes and DNA. In this record, the V and J calls reflect TCRdb's handling and not the investigators' own analysis. Here the sample has some 19,000 distinct CDR3 sequences; around 16% occur a single time. 6% to 8% of the sample is taken by the ten largest.

This entry belongs to a study of neurological immune-mediated disorders (dated by TCRdb to between 2018 and 2021). With regard to the full study: Among the 35 or so multiple sclerosis patients, 31 had relapsing-remitting MS and 3 had secondary progressive MS. Peripheral blood TCR-beta repertoires from patients with HTLV-I-associated myelopathy (HAM/TSP), patients with multiple sclerosis, and healthy controls were compared in the study using UMI-based sequencing. The roughly 99 TCR-beta libraries covered PBMC samples along with longitudinal samples, technical triplicates, and paired sorted CD4+ and CD8+ T-cell subsets. The cohort comprised about 68 subjects: 14 HAM/TSP patients, roughly 34 multiple sclerosis patients and 20 or so healthy controls.

CDR1 is given as DFQATT and CDR2 as SNEGSKA, both from the germline V gene (reference sequence). The germline V and J ends show losses of 5 bases and 5 bases respectively, and no gene match explains 7 bases of the junction. Including the terminal cysteine and phenylalanine, the CDR3 comprises 13 residues. Only the CDR3 portion is preserved as DNA: 39 bases, with reading frame beginning at the first base. Broad study findings and their caveats: Expanded clones from different subjects shared no identical CDR3 amino acid sequences, which suggests that TCR-beta repertoires were private in all groups. TCR clonal expansion was greatest in HAM/TSP patients and smallest in MS patients, who ranked below even healthy controls. The MS cluster was not associated with any clinical or MRI features, and the authors stated that larger cohorts are needed. Repertoires from 18 of 34 MS patients were grouped by phylogenetic analysis into a cluster of related CDR3 sequences, suggesting a possible repertoire-level signature.

Sorted-subset TCR libraries were prepared from around 1 million sorted CD4+ or CD8+ T cells. The multiple sclerosis patients were enrolled in a US clinical protocol that used magnetic resonance imaging to evaluate disease progression. Peripheral blood was subjected to Ficoll-Hypaque density gradient centrifugation to isolate PBMCs, which were then cryopreserved in liquid nitrogen. The study also sequenced paired sorted CD4+ and CD8+ subsets from healthy controls, HAM/TSP patients and MS patients. Material: CD8+ T cells from blood. The sequence links TRBV20-1 to TRBJ1-1; TRBD1 matches 8 bases in the middle. This clonotype originated in a woman aged 18-29 years with multiple sclerosis. The DNA reads as follows: TGCAGTGCTGTCGGACAGGGTTGGACTGAAGCTTTCTTT. This encodes CSAVGQGWTEAFF.